This passage covers 18 T cell receptor beta chains from one sample sequenced in a study of T cell responses to AZD1222 COVID-19 vaccine. Data came from immunoSEQ multiplex PCR; TCRdb stores just in-frame clones and leaves some out. The top ten hold roughly 45% of the sample, which has approximately 110,000 clones, about 88% seen once. This specimen was peripheral blood, taken 28 days after the second AZD1222 dose. These receptors were collected from an adult who received the AZD1222 COVID-19 vaccine.

The chain employs TRBV7-9 and TRBJ2-2; 12 bases match TRBD1. The CDR3 totals 19 residues. With 1 base clipped from V and 0 bases from J, the junction kept 6 bases outside the gene matches. Germline lookup yields CDR1 SEHNR and CDR2 FQNEAQ (reference sequence). CDR3 sequence: CASSLGDRGLFANTGELFF. DNA of the CDR3: TGTGCCAGCAGCTTAGGGGACAGGGGGCTGTTCGCGAACACCGGGGAGCTGTTTTTT.

The J gene is TRBJ1-4, the V gene TRBV7-2; 7 nucleotides line up with TRBD1. CDR3 length: 16 residues. Germline CDR1 and CDR2: SGHTA and FQGNSA. Losses at the gene ends were 3 bases for V and 4 bases for J; bases not matched to a gene: 8. The CDR3 nucleotides read TGTGCCAGCAGCTTCCGCCACAGGGGAAATAATGAAAAACTGTTTTTT. As protein: CASSFRHRGNNEKLFF.

This clone was seen a single time. The chain is built from TRBV29-1 and TRBJ1-2; D perhaps matches TRBD1 (5 bases). The germline V gene has CDR1 SQVTM and CDR2 ANQGSEA. V dropped 4 bases and J dropped 5 bases, with 14 bases sitting between them. The CDR3 is 13 amino acids. CDR3 nucleotide sequence: TGCAGCGTTGCACCGGGGGAGGGGTATGGCTACACCTTC. Its protein product is CSVAPGEGYGYTF.

The chain combines TRBV5-4 with TRBJ2-5; D is unresolved. The CDR3 runs to 13 residues. Trimming took 0 bases from V and 2 from J, leaving 5 bases between them. The germline CDR1 and CDR2 sequences are SGHNT and YYREEE (reference sequence). CDR3 nucleotide sequence: TGTGCCAGCAGCTTGGTTCGACAAGAGACCCAGTACTTC. Protein: CASSLVRQETQYF.

V is TRBV10-3 and J is TRBJ1-2; D gene ambiguous. Trimming cost V 2 bases and J 4 bases, with 11 bases left between them. Germline CDR1 and CDR2: ENHRY and SYGVKD. The length of the CDR3 is 14 residues. The CDR3 DNA is TGTGCCATCAGTGAGGCGACCTCCCCCTATGGCTACACCTTC. This sequence encodes CAISEATSPYGYTF.

In regard to this clone: This sample also contains other DNA sequences that code for the same CDR3. The chain links TRBV6-2 or TRBV6-3 to TRBJ2-4; possibly TRBD2 for D (5 bases). Germline V gene sequence: CDR1 MNHEY, CDR2 SVGEGT. The CDR3 loop spans 16 amino acids. V gave up 0 bases and J gave up 0 bases, with 9 bases separating them. The DNA for the CDR3 is TGTGCCAGCAGTTACTCTGGAGGACTAGCCAAAAACATTCAGTACTTC. It codes for CASSYSGGLAKNIQYF.

The chain carries TRBV27 and TRBJ2-6, with 9 bases identical to TRBD2. V gave up 6 bases and J gave up 4 bases; unmatched junction bases: 4. The germline V gene has CDR1 MNHEY and CDR2 SMNVEV (reference sequence). The CDR3 is 15 residues long. The CDR3 DNA is TGTGCCAGCAGCCCCCTAGCGGGAGGGGCCAACGTCCTGACTTTC. This translates into CASSPLAGGANVLTF.

This clone was observed once. The chain recombines TRBV7-2 with TRBJ1-5; TRBD1 is a possible D gene (6 bases). This CDR3 contains 15 residues. Between the trimmed V and J ends, which lost 1 base and 6 bases, there was a span of 13 bases. The germline gives CDR1 SGHTA, CDR2 FQGNSA. The CDR3 nucleotides read TGTGCCAGCAGCTTAGTAGACGGGGGCAGTCAGCCCCAGCATTTT. Its protein product is CASSLVDGGSQPQHF.

The chain combines TRBV5-1 with TRBJ2-5; D might be TRBD2 (5 bases). In germline, CDR1 is SGHRS, CDR2 YFSETQ. V was cut by 4 bases and J by 5 bases, with 18 bases left in between. The CDR3 is 15 amino acids. As DNA, the CDR3 is TGCGCCAGCAGCAGAAACCGGGGTGGCGGGGAGACCCAGTACTTC. The encoded protein is CASSRNRGGGETQYF.

V gene TRBV18 combines with J gene TRBJ1-2; 9 nucleotides agree with TRBD1. Per germline, CDR1 KGHSH and CDR2 LQKENI. The V gene end was trimmed by 3 bases and the J gene end by 8 bases; junction bases not matched to a gene: 10. The CDR3 has 15 residues. The CDR3, as DNA: TGTGCCAGCTCACCGGACCGGACAGGGGTTGGCGGCTACACCTTC. Its translation is CASSPDRTGVGGYTF.

The chain joins TRBV29-1 to TRBJ1-2, with TRBD1 matching 7 bases. Unmatched junction bases numbered 5, after V lost 5 bases and J lost 8 bases. The CDR3 is 11 amino acids. The germline gives CDR1 SQVTM, CDR2 ANQGSEA. CDR3 nucleotide sequence: TGCAGCGTTTTAGAGGGGGCCGGCTACACCTTC. It yields the protein CSVLEGAGYTF.

The V gene is TRBV2, the J gene TRBJ1-1; D is undetermined. The V and J ends lost 2 bases and 1 base respectively, with 14 bases between them. Germline V gene data show CDR1 as SNHLY and CDR2 as FYNNEI. This CDR3 region has 16 residues. DNA for the CDR3: TGTGCCAGCAGTGAAATTCCGAAGAAGACGAACACTGAAGCTTTCTTT. It encodes CASSEIPKKTNTEAFF.

The chain is built from TRBV27 and TRBJ2-1; TRBD2 agrees at 8 bases. CDR1 is MNHEY and CDR2 is SMNVEV in the germline V gene (reference sequence). The CDR3 runs 14 residues. V shed 3 bases and J 10 bases; nucleotides not matched to a gene: 8. In DNA, the CDR3 is TGTGCCAGCAGTTTCCGAGGACTAGCCCTAGAGCAGTTCTTC. Translation: CASSFRGLALEQFF.

This chain links TRBV6-5 with TRBJ2-5; D perhaps matches TRBD1 (6 bases). The germline V gene has CDR1 MNHEY and CDR2 SVGAGI. Trimming shortened V by 6 bases and J by 4 bases, and 9 bases separated the two germline ends. This CDR3 comprises 12 residues. The CDR3 sequence is CASRGARETQYF. CDR3 sequence (DNA): TGTGCCAGCAGGGGGGCGCGAGAGACCCAGTACTTC.

This clone was counted once. The rearrangement links TRBV28 to TRBJ2-2; a possible D gene is TRBD1 (7 bases). Germline CDR1 MDHEN, CDR2 SYDVKM. Trimming left V 6 bases short and J 3 bases short, with 14 bases between. CDR3 length equals 15 residues. This chain's CDR3 is CASSLEGADTGELFF. The CDR3 region has the DNA TGTGCCAGCAGCCTGGAGGGGGCGGACACCGGGGAGCTGTTTTTT.

The rearrangement uses TRBV19 and TRBJ1-1; no clear D gene. The germline V gene has CDR1 LNHDA and CDR2 SQIVND (reference sequence). The CDR3 has 13 amino acids. The germline V and J ends were trimmed by 3 bases and 5 bases, with 10 bases remaining between them. The CDR3 here is CASSIQWETEAFF. CDR3 DNA sequence: TGTGCCAGTAGTATTCAATGGGAAACTGAAGCTTTCTTT.

This chain joins TRBV18 and TRBJ2-7, with 11 bases that match TRBD1. This CDR3 region has 16 residues. The germline V gene has CDR1 KGHSH and CDR2 LQKENI. The V gene end was trimmed by 6 bases and the J gene end by 2 bases; junction bases not matched to a gene: 9. DNA for the CDR3: TGTGCCAGCTCCCGCGGACAGGGGGCGGAACCCTACGAGCAGTACTTC. It specifies CASSRGQGAEPYEQYF.

The chain is built from TRBV9 and TRBJ2-1; the D gene is possibly TRBD1 (5 bases). Per the germline V gene, CDR1 is SGDLS and CDR2 is YYNGEE. V dropped 0 bases and J dropped 9 bases, with 25 bases sitting between them. The CDR3 covers 18 residues. The CDR3, as DNA: TGTGCCAGCAGCGTAGAGAGTTTGGGGCTAGTCCCTCCCCCTGAGCAGTTCTTC. Its protein is CASSVESLGLVPPPEQFF.